The 2 T cell receptor beta chains listed next were all sequenced from one sample in a study of cytomegalovirus exposure and HLA in healthy donors. Both 60 Vbeta primers and 13 Jbeta primers went into the PCR. This table comes from immunoSEQ multiplex PCR, and its TCRdb copy is limited to in-frame clones, with some not included. The sample lists about 190,000 clones, over 60% seen once, with around 1% in the top ten. What was sequenced was PBMCs. All receptors derive from a woman in her thirties or forties in good health and CMV-seronegative.

The J gene is TRBJ1-1, the V gene TRBV11-3; TRBD1 is a possible D gene (5 bases). Trimming took off 4 bases at V and 0 bases at J, with 12 bases between the two ends. This CDR3 has 15 amino acids. Per the germline V gene, CDR1 is SGHNT and CDR2 is YENEEA. The CDR3 sequence is CASSSAGRLNTEAFF. CDR3 nucleotides: TGTGCCAGCAGCTCTGCAGGGCGTTTGAACACTGAAGCTTTCTTT.

The CDR3 loop reads CASSPTGSANYGYTF. CDR3 nucleotide sequence: TGTGCCAGCAGCCCGACAGGTTCCGCTAACTATGGCTACACCTTC. V is TRBV5-5 and J is TRBJ1-2; perhaps TRBD1 as D (6 bases). The CDR3 is 15 residues long. Germline lookup yields CDR1 SGHKS and CDR2 YYEKEE (reference sequence). V gave up 4 bases and J gave up 0 bases, with 13 bases separating them.